This T cell receptor (beta chain) originates from a study of blood T cell repertoires in COVID-19. Looking at the study overall: Sample material is recorded as cDNA or gDNA derived from T cells, B-cell-depleted T cells, or PBMCs.

CDR1 and CDR2 from the germline V gene are SGHVS and FQNEAQ. CDR3 length equals 16 residues. V was clipped by 1 base and J by 2 bases, with 11 bases between them. This table comes from immunoSEQ multiplex PCR, and its TCRdb copy is limited to in-frame clones, with some not included. The table shows fewer than 600,000 clones, with around 89% occurring only once. This clone has a single count. The sample consisted of PBMCs or T cells enriched from blood (not recorded which). This receptor was identified in a woman between 40 and 55 years old who had recovered from COVID-19. The V call is TRBV7-8, the J call TRBJ1-4, with a possible D match to TRBD1 (5 bases). The CDR3, as DNA: TGTGCCAGCAGCTTAGTTTATCGGGGGACTAATGAAAAACTGTTTTTT. This codes for CASSLVYRGTNEKLFF.